Each of the 13 T cell receptor beta chains below was sequenced from the same sample in a study of immune cell composition in non-small cell lung cancer. Clones were read by immunoSEQ multiplex PCR, and TCRdb kept only the in-frame ones, dropping some. The sample includes some 410 clones, around 70% of them seen just once. The normal lung sample lay at least 3 cm, and maximally far, from the tumour. The sequencing input was non-adjacent lung tissue. These receptors were collected from a human donor with non-small cell lung cancer.

The chain recombines TRBV7-2 with TRBJ2-5, with 8 positions matching TRBD2. Germline V gene lookup returns CDR1 SGHTA and CDR2 FQGNSA. Trimming took 5 bases from V and 5 from J; bases not matched to a gene: 10. This CDR3 is built from 15 residues. CDR3 sequence: CASSPRGASGETQYF. Written as DNA, the CDR3 is TGTGCCAGCAGCCCCCGGGGGGCTAGCGGGGAGACCCAGTACTTC.

The chain links TRBV5-1 to TRBJ2-6, with 11 nucleotides matching TRBD2. The V segment lost 6 bases and the J segment 2 bases; nucleotides outside the gene matches: 4. Germline lookup yields CDR1 SGHRS and CDR2 YFSETQ. The CDR3 is 16 amino acids. CDR3 protein: CASTRLAGTGANVLTF. CDR3 bases: TGCGCCAGCACCCGACTAGCGGGAACTGGGGCCAACGTCCTGACTTTC.

Only one count was recorded for this clone. The V gene is TRBV4-3, the J gene TRBJ1-1; maybe TRBD1 (6 bases). This CDR3 is built from 15 residues. Germline V gives CDR1 LGHNA, CDR2 YSLEER. V was trimmed by 0 bases and J by 8 bases, leaving 16 bases between them. The chain's CDR3 is CASSQDLPGVLEAFF. CDR3 in DNA: TGCGCCAGCAGCCAAGATTTGCCAGGGGTCCTGGAAGCTTTCTTT.

The sample holds a few counts of this clone. The rearrangement joins TRBV28 to TRBJ2-1; 8 nucleotides align to TRBD2. The V gene end was trimmed by 2 bases and the J gene end by 9 bases; junction bases not matched to a gene: 6. Germline V gene sequence: CDR1 MDHEN, CDR2 SYDVKM. This CDR3 has 14 residues. CDR3 sequence: CASSLVGRASEQFF. The CDR3 DNA is TGTGCCAGCAGTTTAGTCGGGAGGGCGAGTGAGCAGTTCTTC.

V and J are TRBV19 and TRBJ1-1; a weak D match, TRBD1 (5 bases). The ends were cut back, 4 bases at V and 8 bases at J, with 17 bases in the middle. Looked up from germline, CDR1 is LNHDA and CDR2 is SQIVND (reference sequence). This CDR3 is built from 14 residues. The CDR3 protein is CASSTGSAAGEAFF. CDR3 coding DNA: TGTGCCAGTAGTACCGGAAGTGCGGCAGGGGAAGCTTTCTTT. The full variable domain, in which reference TRBV19 and TRBJ1-1 provide the parts outside the CDR3, is DGGITQSPKYLFRKEGQNVTLSCEQNLNHDAMYWYRQDPGQGLRLIYYSQIVNDFQKGDIAEGYSVSREKKESFPLTVTSAQKNPTAFYLCASSTGSAAGEAFFGQGTRLTVV.

This sequence joins TRBV18 and TRBJ2-7, with TRBD2 identical over 7 bases. The CDR3 totals 15 residues. In germline, CDR1 is KGHSH, CDR2 LQKENI. V dropped 4 bases and J dropped 5; count of bases not matched to a gene: 11. CDR3 region: CASSRGGEDFDEQYF. The CDR3 nucleotides are TGTGCCAGCTCACGGGGGGGGGAGGACTTCGACGAGCAGTACTTC.

This clone appeared a few times. The chain has TRBV19 and TRBJ1-5; no clear D. The ends were cut back, 0 bases at V and 0 bases at J, with 9 bases in the middle. CDR1 and CDR2 (germline): LNHDA, SQIVND (reference sequence). CDR3 length: 16 amino acids. The CDR3 sequence is CASSIELYNSNQPQHF. In DNA, the CDR3 is TGTGCCAGTAGTATAGAACTCTATAATAGCAATCAGCCCCAGCATTTT.

Only a few counts were recorded for this clone. As DNA, the CDR3 is TGTGCCAGCAGCCCTTCGGGACAGGCAGGCGAGCAGTACTTC. Encoded protein: CASSPSGQAGEQYF. V and J are TRBV7-6 and TRBJ2-7; TRBD1 aligns across 8 bases. CDR1 is SGHVS, CDR2 FNYEAQ, per germline. Unmatched junction bases numbered 9, after V lost 5 bases and J lost 6 bases. The CDR3 contains 14 residues.

This clone has more than one count but fewer than ten. CDR3 in amino acids: CASSFGQETDTQYF. The DNA for the CDR3 is TGCGCCAGCAGCTTTGGACAGGAGACAGATACGCAGTATTTT. This chain links TRBV5-1 with TRBJ2-3; 7 nucleotides align to TRBD1. The CDR3 is 14 residues long. With 2 bases clipped from V and 3 bases from J, the junction kept 3 bases outside the gene matches. Germline loops: CDR1 SGHRS, CDR2 YFSETQ.

The rearrangement uses TRBV10-3 and TRBJ2-3, with 10 nucleotides matching TRBD2. The J segment lost 4 bases and the V segment lost 11 bases, leaving 9 bases of the junction unmatched. Looked up from germline, CDR1 is ENHRY and CDR2 is SYGVKD. This CDR3 contains 14 residues. The CDR3 DNA sequence: TGTGCCTCTCGGGCCCTAGCGGGAGCAGATACGCAGTATTTT. It yields the protein CASRALAGADTQYF.

V gene TRBV4-1 combines with J gene TRBJ1-1; 8 nucleotides match TRBD1. The CDR3 is 15 amino acids. Germline V lookup: CDR1 MGHRA, CDR2 YSYEKL. J lost 4 bases, V lost 4 bases, and 8 bases had no gene match. Written as DNA, the CDR3 is TGCGCCAGCAGCCTCATCAAGGGGACAGGCACTGAAGCTTTCTTT. This gives the protein CASSLIKGTGTEAFF.

The J gene is TRBJ2-7, the V gene TRBV10-3, with a weak D call TRBD2 (6 bases). The CDR3 is 14 residues long. The V gene lost 2 bases and the J gene lost 8 bases, with 16 bases spanning the gap. CDR1 ENHRY and CDR2 SYGVKD come from the germline V gene. CDR3 in amino acids: CAISERGIGTQQYF. CDR3 DNA sequence: TGTGCCATCAGTGAGAGGGGCATTGGGACTCAGCAGTACTTC.

The DNA of the CDR3 is TGTGCCAGCAGTTTGGTTCGGCTAGCGGGATATGAGCAGTTCTTC. Encoded protein: CASSLVRLAGYEQFF. The chain employs TRBV28 and TRBJ2-1, with 9 bases matching TRBD2. V shed 3 bases, J shed 8 bases, and the junction held 8 bases outside the gene matches. Germline V gene data show CDR1 as MDHEN and CDR2 as SYDVKM. The length of the CDR3 is 15 residues.